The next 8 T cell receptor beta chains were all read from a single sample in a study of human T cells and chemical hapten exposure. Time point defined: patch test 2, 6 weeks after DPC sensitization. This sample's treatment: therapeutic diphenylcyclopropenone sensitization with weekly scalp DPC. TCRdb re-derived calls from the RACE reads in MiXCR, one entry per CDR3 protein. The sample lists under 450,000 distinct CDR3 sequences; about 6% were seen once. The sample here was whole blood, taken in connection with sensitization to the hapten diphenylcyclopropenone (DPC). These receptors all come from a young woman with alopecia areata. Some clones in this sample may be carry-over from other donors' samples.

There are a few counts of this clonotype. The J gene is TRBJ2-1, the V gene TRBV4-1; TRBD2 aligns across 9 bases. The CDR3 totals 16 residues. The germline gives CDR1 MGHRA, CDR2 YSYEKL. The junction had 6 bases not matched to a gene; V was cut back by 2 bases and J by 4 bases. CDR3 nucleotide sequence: TGCGCCAGCAGCCAATCGACTAGCGGAACATACAATGAGCAGTTCTTC. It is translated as CASSQSTSGTYNEQFF.

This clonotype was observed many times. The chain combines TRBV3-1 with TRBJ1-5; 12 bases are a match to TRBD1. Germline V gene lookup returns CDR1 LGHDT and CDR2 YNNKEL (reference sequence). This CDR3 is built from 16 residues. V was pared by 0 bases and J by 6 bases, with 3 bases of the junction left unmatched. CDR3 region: CASSQEGTGGFQPQHF. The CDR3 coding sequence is TGTGCCAGCAGCCAAGAGGGGACAGGGGGCTTTCAGCCCCAGCATTTT. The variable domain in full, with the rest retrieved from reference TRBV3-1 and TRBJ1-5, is DTAVSQTPKYLVTQMGNDKSIKCEQNLGHDTMYWYKQDSKKFLKIMFSYNNKELIINETVPNRFSPKSPDKAHLNLHINSLELGDSAVYFCASSQEGTGGFQPQHFGDGTRLSIL.

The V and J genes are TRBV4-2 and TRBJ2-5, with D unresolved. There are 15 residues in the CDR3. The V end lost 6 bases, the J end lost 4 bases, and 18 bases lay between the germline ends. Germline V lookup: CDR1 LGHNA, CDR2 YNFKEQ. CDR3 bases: TGTGCCAGCAGGAGCTTGACGGGCTCGGCAGAGACCCAGTACTTC. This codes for CASRSLTGSAETQYF.

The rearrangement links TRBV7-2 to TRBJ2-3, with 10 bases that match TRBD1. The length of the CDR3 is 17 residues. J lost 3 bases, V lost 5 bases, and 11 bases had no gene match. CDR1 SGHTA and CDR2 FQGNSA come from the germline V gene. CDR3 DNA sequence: TGTGCCAGCAGCGCATACCGGGACAGGGGATTGACAGATACGCAGTATTTT. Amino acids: CASSAYRDRGLTDTQYF. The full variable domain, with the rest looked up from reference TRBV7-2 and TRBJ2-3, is GAGVSQSPSNKVTEKGKDVELRCDPISGHTALYWYRQSLGQGLEFLIYFQGNSAPDKSGLPSDRFSAERTGGSVSTLTIQRTQQEDSAVYLCASSAYRDRGLTDTQYFGPGTRLTVL.

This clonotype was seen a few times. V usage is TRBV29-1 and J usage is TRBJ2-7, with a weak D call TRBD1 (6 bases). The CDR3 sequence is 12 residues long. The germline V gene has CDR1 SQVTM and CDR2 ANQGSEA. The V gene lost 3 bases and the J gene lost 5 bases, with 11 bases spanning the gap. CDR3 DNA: TGCAGCGTTGAGCCCACAGGGAACGAGCAGTACTTC. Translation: CSVEPTGNEQYF.

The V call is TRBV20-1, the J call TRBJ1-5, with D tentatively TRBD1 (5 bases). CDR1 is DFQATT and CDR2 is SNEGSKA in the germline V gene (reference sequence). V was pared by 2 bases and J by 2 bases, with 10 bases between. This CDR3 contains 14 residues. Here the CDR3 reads CSARYLGGNQPQHF. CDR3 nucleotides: TGCAGTGCTAGATATTTGGGGGGCAATCAGCCCCAGCATTTT.

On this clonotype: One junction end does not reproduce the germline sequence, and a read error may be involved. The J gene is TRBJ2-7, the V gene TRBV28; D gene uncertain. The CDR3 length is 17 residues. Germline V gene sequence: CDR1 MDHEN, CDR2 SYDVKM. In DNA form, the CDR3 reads TGTGCCAGCAGTCTCTACAAAAGCCAAACCCGCTCCTTCGAGCAGTACTTC. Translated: CASSLYKSQTRSFEQYF.

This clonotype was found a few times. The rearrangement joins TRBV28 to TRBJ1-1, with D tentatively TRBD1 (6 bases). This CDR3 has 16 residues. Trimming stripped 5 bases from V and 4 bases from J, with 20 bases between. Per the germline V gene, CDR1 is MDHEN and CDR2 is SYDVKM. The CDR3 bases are TGTGCCAGCAGTCAAAGCCTCCAAGGGGGGGGCACTGAAGCTTTCTTT. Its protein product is CASSQSLQGGGTEAFF.